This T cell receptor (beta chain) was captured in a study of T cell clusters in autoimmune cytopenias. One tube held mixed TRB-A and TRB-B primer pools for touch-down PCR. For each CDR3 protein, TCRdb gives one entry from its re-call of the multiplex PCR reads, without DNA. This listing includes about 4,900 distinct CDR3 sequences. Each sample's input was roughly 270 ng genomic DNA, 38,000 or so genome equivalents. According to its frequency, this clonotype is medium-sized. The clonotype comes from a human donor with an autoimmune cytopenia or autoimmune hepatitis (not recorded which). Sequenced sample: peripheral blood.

CDR3: CASSESGTADYGYTF. The gene calls are TRBV27 and TRBJ1-2; as DNA is missing, the TRBD1 call by TCRdb cannot be tested. The CDR3 is 15 amino acids. Germline CDR1 and CDR2: MNHEY and SMNVEV (reference sequence).